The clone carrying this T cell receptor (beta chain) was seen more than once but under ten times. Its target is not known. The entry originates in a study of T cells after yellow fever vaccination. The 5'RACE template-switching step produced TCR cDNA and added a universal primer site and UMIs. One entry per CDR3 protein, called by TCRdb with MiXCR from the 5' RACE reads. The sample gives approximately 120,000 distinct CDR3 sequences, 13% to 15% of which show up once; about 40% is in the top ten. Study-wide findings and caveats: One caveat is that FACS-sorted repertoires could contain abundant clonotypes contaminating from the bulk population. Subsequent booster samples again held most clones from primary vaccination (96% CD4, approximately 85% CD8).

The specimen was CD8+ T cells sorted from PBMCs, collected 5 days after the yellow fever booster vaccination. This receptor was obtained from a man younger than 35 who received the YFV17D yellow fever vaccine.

CDR3 sequence (DNA): TGTGCCAGCAGCACCTGGGACGGAACCTACTATGGCTACACCTTC. Its protein is CASSTWDGTYYGYTF. The chain couples TRBV7-2 to TRBJ1-2; maybe TRBD1 (5 bases). The length of the CDR3 is 15 residues. Germline V gene sequence: CDR1 SGHTA, CDR2 FQGNSA. Trimming cost V 5 bases and J 3 bases, with 16 bases left between them.